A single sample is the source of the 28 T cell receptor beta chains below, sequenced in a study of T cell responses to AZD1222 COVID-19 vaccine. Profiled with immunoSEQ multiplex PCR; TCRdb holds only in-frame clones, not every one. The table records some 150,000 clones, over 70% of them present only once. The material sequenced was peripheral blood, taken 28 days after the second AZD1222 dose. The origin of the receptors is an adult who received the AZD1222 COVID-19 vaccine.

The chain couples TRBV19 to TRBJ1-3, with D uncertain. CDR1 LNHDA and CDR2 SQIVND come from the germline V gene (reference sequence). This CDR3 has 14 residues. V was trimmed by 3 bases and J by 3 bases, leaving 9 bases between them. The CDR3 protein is CASSMTDVGNTIYF. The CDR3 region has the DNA TGTGCCAGTAGTATGACGGACGTTGGAAACACCATATATTTT.

DNA for the CDR3: TGTGCCAGCAGTAGACCCGCTTCCACCGGGGAGCTGTTTTTT. Its protein product is CASSRPASTGELFF. The J gene is TRBJ2-2, the V gene TRBV28; D not resolved. This CDR3 comprises 14 residues. V was pared by 5 bases and J by 4 bases, with 11 bases between. Germline CDR1 MDHEN, CDR2 SYDVKM.

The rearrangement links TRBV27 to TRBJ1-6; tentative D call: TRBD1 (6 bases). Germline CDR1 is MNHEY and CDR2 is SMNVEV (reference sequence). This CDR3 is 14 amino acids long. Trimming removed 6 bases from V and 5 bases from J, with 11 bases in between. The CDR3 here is CASSGGRDNSPLHF. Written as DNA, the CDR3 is TGTGCCAGCAGCGGGGGCAGGGATAATTCACCCCTCCACTTT.

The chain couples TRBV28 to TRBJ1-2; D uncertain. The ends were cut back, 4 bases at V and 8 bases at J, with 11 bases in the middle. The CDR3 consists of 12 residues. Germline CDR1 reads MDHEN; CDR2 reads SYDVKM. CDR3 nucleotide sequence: TGTGCCAGCAGTTCGAAGGTAGGCGGCTACACCTTC. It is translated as CASSSKVGGYTF.

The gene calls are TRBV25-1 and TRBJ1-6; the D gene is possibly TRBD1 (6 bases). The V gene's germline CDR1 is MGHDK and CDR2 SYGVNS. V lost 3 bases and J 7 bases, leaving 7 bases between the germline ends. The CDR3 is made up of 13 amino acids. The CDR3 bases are TGTGCCAGCAGTGACACAGGGAATTCACCCCTCCACTTT. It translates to CASSDTGNSPLHF.

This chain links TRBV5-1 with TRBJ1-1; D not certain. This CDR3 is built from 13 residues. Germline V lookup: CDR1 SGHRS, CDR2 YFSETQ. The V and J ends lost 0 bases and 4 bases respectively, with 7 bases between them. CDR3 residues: CASSLESVTEAFF. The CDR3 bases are TGCGCCAGCAGCTTGGAGTCAGTCACTGAAGCTTTCTTT.

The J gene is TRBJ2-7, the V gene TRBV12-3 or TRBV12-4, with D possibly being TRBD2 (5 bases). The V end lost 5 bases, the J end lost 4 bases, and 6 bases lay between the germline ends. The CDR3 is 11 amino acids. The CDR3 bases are TGTGCCAGCAGTCGACTATACGAGCAGTACTTC. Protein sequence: CASSRLYEQYF.

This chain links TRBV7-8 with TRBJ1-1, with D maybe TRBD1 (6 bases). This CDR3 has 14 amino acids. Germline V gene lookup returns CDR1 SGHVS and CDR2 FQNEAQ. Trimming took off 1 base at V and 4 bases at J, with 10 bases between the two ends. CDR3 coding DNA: TGTGCCAGCAGCTTAGGGGCGGGGGCCACTGAAGCTTTCTTT. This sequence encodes CASSLGAGATEAFF.

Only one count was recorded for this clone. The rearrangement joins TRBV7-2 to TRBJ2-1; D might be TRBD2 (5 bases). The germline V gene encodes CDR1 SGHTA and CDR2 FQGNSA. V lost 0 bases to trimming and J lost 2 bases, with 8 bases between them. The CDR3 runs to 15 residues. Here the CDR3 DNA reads TGTGCCAGCAGCTTAGCCGGGAACCCCTACAATGAGCAGTTCTTC. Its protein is CASSLAGNPYNEQFF.

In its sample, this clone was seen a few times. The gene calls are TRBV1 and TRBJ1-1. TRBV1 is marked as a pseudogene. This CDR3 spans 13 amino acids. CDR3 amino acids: CTRECGKNTEAFF. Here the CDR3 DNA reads TGCACCCGGGAATGCGGGAAGAACACTGAAGCTTTCTTT.

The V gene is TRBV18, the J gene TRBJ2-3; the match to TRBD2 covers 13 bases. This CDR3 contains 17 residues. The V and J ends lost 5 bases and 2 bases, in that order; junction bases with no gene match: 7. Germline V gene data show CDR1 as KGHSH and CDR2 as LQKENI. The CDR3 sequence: CASSTLGLAGFTDTQYF. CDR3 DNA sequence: TGTGCCAGCTCAACTCTGGGACTAGCGGGATTCACAGATACGCAGTATTTT.

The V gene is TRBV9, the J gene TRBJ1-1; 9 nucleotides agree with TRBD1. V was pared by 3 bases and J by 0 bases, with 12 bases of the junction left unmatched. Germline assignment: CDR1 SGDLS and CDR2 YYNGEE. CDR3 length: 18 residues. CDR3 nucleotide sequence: TGTGCCAGCAGCGGAAAACCGGGACAGGGTGGGTTGAACACTGAAGCTTTCTTT. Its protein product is CASSGKPGQGGLNTEAFF.

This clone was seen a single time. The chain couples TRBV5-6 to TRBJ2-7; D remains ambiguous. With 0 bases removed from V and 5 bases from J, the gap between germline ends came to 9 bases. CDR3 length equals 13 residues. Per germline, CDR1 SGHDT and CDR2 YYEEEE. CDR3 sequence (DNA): TGTGCCAGCAGCTTGGGCGGAGCCCACGAGCAGTACTTC. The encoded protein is CASSLGGAHEQYF.

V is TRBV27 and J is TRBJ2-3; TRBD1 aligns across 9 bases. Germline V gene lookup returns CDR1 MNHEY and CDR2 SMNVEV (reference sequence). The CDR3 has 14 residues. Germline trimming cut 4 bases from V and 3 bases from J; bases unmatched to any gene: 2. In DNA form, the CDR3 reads TGTGCCAGCAGTTCCGGACAGGGGACAGATACGCAGTATTTT. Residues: CASSSGQGTDTQYF.

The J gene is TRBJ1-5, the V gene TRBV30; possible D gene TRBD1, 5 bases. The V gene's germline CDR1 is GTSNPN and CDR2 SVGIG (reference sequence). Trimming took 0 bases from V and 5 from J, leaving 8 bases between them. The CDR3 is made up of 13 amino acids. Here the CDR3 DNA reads TGTGCCTGGAGTGTACAAGGGGATCAGCCCCAGCATTTT. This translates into CAWSVQGDQPQHF.

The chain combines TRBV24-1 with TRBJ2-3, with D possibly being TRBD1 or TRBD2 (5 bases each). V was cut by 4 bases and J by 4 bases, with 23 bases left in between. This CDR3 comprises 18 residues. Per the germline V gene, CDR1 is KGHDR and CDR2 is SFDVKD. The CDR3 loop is CATSDSLTYGAGADTQYF. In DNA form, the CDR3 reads TGTGCCACCAGTGACAGCCTTACATACGGGGCCGGGGCAGATACGCAGTATTTT.

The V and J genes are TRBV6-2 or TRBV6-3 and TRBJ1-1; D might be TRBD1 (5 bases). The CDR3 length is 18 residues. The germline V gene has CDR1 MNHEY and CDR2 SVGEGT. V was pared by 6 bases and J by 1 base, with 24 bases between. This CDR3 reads CASSHRSRGTGRNTEAFF. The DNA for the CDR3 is TGTGCCAGCAGCCATAGGTCACGGGGGACGGGTAGGAACACTGAAGCTTTCTTT.

The CDR3 loop reads CASRSPGATYGYTF. The CDR3 DNA reads as TGTGCCAGCAGGTCACCGGGAGCCACCTATGGCTACACCTTC. This chain joins TRBV28 and TRBJ1-2; D gene unclear. CDR1 is MDHEN, CDR2 SYDVKM, per germline. Between the trimmed V and J ends, which lost 6 bases and 4 bases, there was a span of 15 bases. This CDR3 has 14 residues.

The CDR3 nucleotides are TGTGCCAGCAGCTTGGACAGGGCTAACTATGGCTACACCTTC. Translated: CASSLDRANYGYTF. J is TRBJ1-2 and V is TRBV7-9; 8 bases align to TRBD1. Germline assignment: CDR1 SEHNR and CDR2 FQNEAQ (reference sequence). The CDR3 has 14 residues. Unmatched junction bases numbered 0, after V lost 3 bases and J lost 0 bases. The full variable domain, with the rest looked up from reference TRBV7-9 and TRBJ1-2, is DTGVSQNPRHKITKRGQNVTFRCDPISEHNRLYWYRQTLGQGPEFLTYFQNEAQLEKSRLLSDRFSAERPKGSFSTLEIQRTEQGDSAMYLCASSLDRANYGYTFGSGTRLTVV.

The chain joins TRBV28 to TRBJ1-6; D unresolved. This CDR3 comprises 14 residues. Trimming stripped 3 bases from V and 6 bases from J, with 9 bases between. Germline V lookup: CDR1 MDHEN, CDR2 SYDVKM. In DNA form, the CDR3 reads TGTGCCAGCAGTTTGCCATTCGGTAATTCACCCCTCCACTTT. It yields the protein CASSLPFGNSPLHF.

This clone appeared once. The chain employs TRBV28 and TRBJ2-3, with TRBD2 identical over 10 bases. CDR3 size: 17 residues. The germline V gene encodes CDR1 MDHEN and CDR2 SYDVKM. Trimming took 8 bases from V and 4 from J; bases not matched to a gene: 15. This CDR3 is CASPPAGGPYGADTQYF. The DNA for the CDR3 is TGTGCCAGCCCTCCAGCGGGAGGGCCCTATGGGGCAGATACGCAGTATTTT.

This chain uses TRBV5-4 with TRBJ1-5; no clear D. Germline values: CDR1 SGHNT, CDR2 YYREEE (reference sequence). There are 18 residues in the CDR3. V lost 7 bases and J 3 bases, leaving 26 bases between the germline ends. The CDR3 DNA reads TGTGCCAGCCCCTCAGACCATGCTACACCCTCTGACAATCAGCCCCAGCATTTT. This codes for CASPSDHATPSDNQPQHF.

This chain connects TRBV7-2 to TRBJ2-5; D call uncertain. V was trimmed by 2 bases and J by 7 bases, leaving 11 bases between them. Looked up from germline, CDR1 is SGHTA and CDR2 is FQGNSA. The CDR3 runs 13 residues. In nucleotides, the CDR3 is TGTGCCAGCAGCTTAAGACAAGATGGGACCCAGTACTTC. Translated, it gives CASSLRQDGTQYF.

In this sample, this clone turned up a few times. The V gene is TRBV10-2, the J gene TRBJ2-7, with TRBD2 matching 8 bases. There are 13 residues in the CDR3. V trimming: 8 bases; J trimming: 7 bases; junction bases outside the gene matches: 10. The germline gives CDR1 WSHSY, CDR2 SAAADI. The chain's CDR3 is CASSGLGILEQYF. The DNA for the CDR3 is TGCGCCAGCTCGGGACTAGGCATTTTGGAGCAGTACTTC.

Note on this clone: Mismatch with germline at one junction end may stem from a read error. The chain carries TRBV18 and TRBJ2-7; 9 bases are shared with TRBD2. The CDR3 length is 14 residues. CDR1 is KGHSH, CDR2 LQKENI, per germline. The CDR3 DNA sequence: TGTGCCAGCTCATCACCTTTAGCGGGAGATGAGCAGTACTTC. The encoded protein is CASSSPLAGDEQYF.

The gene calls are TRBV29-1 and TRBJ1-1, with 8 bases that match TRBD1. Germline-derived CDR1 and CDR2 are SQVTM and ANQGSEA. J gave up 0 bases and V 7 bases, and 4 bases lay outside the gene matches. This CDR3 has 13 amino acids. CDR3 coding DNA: TGCAGCGCCGGGACAGGTATGAACACTGAAGCTTTCTTT. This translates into CSAGTGMNTEAFF.

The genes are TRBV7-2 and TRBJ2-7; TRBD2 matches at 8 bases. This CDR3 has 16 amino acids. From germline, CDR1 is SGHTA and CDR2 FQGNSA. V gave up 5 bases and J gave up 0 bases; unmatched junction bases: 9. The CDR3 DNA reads TGTGCCAGCAGCCAAAGCCCGACTAGCGCCTCCTACGAGCAGTACTTC. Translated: CASSQSPTSASYEQYF. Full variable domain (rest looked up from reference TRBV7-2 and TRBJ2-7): GAGVSQSPSNKVTEKGKDVELRCDPISGHTALYWYRQSLGQGLEFLIYFQGNSAPDKSGLPSDRFSAERTGGSVSTLTIQRTQQEDSAVYLCASSQSPTSASYEQYFGPGTRLTVT.

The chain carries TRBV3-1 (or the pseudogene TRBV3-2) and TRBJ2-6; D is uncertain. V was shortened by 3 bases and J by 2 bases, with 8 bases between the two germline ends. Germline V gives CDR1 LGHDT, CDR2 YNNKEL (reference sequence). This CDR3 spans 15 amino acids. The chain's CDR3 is CASSHWVAGANVLTF. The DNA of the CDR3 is TGTGCCAGCAGCCACTGGGTAGCTGGGGCCAACGTCCTGACTTTC.